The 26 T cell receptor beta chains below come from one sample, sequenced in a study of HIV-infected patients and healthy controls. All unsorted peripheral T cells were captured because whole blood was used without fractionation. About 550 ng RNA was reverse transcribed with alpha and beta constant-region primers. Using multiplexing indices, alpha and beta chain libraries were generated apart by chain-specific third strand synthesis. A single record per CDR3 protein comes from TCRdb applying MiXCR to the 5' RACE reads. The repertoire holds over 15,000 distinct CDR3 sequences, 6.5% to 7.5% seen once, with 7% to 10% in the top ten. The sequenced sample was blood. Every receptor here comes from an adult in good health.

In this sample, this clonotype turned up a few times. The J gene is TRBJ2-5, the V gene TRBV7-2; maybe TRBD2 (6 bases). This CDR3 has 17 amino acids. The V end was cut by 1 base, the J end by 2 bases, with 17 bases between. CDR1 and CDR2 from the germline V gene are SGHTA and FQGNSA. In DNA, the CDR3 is TGTGCCAGCAGCTTAGGACCGCGGGGTGGTGGGCAAGAGACCCAGTACTTC. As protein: CASSLGPRGGGQETQYF.

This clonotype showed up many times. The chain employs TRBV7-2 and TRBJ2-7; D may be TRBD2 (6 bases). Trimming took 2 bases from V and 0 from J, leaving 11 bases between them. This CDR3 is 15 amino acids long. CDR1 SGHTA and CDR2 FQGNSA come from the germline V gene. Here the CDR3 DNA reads TGTGCCAGCAGCTTATACCTGACTAGCTCCTACGAGCAGTACTTC. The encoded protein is CASSLYLTSSYEQYF.

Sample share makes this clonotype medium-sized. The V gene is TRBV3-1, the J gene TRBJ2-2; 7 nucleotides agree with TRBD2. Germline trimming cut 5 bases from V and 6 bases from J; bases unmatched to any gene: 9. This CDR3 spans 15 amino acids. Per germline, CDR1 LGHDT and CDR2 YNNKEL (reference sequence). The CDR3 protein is CASSALAANAGELFF. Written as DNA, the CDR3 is TGTGCCAGCAGCGCGCTAGCGGCCAATGCCGGGGAGCTGTTTTTT.

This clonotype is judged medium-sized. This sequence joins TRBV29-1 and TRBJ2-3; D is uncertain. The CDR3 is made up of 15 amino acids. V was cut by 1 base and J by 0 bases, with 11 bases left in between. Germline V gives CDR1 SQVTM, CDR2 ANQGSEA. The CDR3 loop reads CSVEADGASTDTQYF. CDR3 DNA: TGCAGCGTTGAAGCCGACGGTGCTAGCACAGATACGCAGTATTTT.

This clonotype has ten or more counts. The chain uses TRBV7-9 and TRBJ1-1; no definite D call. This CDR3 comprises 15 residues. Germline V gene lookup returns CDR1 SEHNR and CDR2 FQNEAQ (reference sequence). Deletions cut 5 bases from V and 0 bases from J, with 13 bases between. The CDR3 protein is CASSPPVSMNTEAFF. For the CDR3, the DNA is TGTGCCAGCAGCCCTCCGGTCAGCATGAACACTGAAGCTTTCTTT.

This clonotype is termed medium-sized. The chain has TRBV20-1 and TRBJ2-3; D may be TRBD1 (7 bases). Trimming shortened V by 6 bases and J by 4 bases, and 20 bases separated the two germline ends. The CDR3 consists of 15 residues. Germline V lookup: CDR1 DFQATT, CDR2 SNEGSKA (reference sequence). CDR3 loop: CSAPPGRGAPDTQYF. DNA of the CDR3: TGCAGTGCCCCCCCAGGCAGGGGGGCCCCAGATACGCAGTATTTT.

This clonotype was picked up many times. The CDR3 bases are TGTGCCAGTAGGGAGCGAGGTGAGCAGTTCTTC. Translation: CASRERGEQFF. V usage is TRBV19 and J usage is TRBJ2-1; D is unclear. Germline CDR1 LNHDA, CDR2 SQIVND (reference sequence). The CDR3 is made up of 11 amino acids. Deletions cut 6 bases from V and 9 bases from J, with 9 bases between.

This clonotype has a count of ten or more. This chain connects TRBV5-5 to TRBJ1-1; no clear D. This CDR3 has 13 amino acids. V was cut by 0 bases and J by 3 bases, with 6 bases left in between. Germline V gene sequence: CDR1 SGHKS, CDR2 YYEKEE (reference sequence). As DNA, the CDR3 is TGTGCCAGCAGCTTGGGGCAGTACACTGAAGCTTTCTTT. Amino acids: CASSLGQYTEAFF.

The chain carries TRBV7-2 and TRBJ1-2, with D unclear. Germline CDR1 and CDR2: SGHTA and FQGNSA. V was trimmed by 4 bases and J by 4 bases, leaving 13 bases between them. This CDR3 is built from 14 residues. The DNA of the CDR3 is TGTGCCAGCAGCTCGGACGGTGGTGGCTATGGCTACACCTTC. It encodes CASSSDGGGYGYTF.

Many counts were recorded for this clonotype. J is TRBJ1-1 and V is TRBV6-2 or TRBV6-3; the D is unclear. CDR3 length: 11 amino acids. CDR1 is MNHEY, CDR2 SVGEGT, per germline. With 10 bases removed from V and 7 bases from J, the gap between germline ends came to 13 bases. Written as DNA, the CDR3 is TGTGCCACCCGTCTGGGGAATGAAGCTTTCTTT. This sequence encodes CATRLGNEAFF.

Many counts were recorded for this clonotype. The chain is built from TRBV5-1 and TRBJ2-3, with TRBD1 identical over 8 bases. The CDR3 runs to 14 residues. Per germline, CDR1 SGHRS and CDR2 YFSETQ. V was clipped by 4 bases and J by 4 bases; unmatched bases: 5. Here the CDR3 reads CASSVGQGADTQYF. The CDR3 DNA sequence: TGCGCCAGCAGCGTCGGACAGGGAGCAGATACGCAGTATTTT. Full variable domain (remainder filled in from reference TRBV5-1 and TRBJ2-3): KAGVTQTPRYLIKTRGQQVTLSCSPISGHRSVSWYQQTPGQGLQFLFEYFSETQRNKGNFPGRFSGRQFSNSRSEMNVSTLELGDSALYLCASSVGQGADTQYFGPGTRLTVL.

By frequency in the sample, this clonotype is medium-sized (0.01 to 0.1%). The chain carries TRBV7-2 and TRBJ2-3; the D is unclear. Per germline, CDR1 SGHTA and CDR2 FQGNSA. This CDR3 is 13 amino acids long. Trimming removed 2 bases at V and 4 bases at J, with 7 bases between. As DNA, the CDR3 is TGTGCCAGCAGCTTAACTCTAGCAGATACGCAGTATTTT. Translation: CASSLTLADTQYF. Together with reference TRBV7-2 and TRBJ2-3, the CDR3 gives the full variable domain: GAGVSQSPSNKVTEKGKDVELRCDPISGHTALYWYRQSLGQGLEFLIYFQGNSAPDKSGLPSDRFSAERTGGSVSTLTIQRTQQEDSAVYLCASSLTLADTQYFGPGTRLTVL.

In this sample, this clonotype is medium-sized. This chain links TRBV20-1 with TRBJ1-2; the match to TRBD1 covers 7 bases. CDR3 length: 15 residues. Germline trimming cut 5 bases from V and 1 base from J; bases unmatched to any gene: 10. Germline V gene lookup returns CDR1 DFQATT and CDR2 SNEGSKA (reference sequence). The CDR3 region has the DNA TGCAGTGCTTTCCGACAGGGTACGGTTAACTATGGCTACACCTTC. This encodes CSAFRQGTVNYGYTF.

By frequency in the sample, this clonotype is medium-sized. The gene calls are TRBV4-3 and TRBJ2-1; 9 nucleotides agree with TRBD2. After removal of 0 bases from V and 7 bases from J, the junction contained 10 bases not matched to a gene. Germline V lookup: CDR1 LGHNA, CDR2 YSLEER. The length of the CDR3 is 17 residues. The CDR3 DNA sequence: TGCGCCAGCAGCCAAGAAATGGTAATAGCGGGAGCTAATGAGCAGTTCTTC. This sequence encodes CASSQEMVIAGANEQFF.

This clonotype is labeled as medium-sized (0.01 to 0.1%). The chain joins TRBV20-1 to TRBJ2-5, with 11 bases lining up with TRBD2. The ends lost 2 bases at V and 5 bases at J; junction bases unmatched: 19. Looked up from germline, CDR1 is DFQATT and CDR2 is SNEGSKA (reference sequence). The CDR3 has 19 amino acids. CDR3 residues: CSARKGPSVAGGPGETQYF. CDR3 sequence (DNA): TGCAGTGCTAGAAAAGGACCTTCGGTAGCGGGGGGGCCAGGGGAGACCCAGTACTTC.

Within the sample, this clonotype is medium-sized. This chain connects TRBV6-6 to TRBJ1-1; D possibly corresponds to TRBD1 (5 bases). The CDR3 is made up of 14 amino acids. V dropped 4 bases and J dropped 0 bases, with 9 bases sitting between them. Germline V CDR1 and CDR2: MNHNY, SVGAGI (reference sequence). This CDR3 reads CASSFSGLNTEAFF. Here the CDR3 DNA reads TGTGCCAGCAGTTTCTCAGGGTTGAACACTGAAGCTTTCTTT.

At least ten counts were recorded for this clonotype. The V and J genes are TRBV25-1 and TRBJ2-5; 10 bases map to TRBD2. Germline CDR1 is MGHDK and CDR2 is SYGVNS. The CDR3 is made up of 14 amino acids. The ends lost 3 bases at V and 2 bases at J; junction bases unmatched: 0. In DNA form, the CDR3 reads TGTGCCAGCAGTGAGGGACTAGCGCAAGAGACCCAGTACTTC. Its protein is CASSEGLAQETQYF.

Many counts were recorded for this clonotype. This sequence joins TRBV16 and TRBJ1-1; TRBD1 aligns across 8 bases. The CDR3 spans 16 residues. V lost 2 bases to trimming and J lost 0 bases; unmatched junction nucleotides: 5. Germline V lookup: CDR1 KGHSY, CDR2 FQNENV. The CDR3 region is CASSQGGRGLNTEAFF. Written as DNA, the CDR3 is TGTGCCAGCAGCCAAGGGGGCAGGGGGCTGAACACTGAAGCTTTCTTT.

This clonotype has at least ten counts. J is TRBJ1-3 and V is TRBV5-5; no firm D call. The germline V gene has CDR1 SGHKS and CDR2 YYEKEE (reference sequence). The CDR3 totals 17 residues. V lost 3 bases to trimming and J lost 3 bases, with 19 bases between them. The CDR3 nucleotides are TGTGCCAGCAGCTCCCTCCTGGGAGGGAATAATGGAAACACCATATATTTT. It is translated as CASSSLLGGNNGNTIYF.

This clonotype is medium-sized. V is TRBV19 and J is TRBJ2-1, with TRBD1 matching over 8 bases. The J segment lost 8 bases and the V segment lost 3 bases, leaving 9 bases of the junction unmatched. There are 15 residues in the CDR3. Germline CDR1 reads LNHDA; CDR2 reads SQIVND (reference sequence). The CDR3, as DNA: TGTGCCAGTAGTATTCGGGACAGGCAAAACTATGAGCAGTTCTTC. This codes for CASSIRDRQNYEQFF.

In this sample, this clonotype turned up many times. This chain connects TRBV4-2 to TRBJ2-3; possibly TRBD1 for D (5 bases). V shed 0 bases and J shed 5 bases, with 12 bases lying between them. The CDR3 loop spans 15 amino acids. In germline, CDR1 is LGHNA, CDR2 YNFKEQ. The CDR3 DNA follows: TGTGCCAGCAGCCAAGATCAAGGGGCCCAAGATACGCAGTATTTT. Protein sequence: CASSQDQGAQDTQYF.

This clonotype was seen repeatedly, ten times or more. DNA for the CDR3: TGCGCCAGCAGCTTGGAGTCTACGCAAGAGACCCAGTACTTC. As protein: CASSLESTQETQYF. The chain employs TRBV5-1 and TRBJ2-5; D remains unclear. Germline V gives CDR1 SGHRS, CDR2 YFSETQ. CDR3 length equals 14 residues. Trimming stripped 0 bases from V and 2 bases from J, with 8 bases between.

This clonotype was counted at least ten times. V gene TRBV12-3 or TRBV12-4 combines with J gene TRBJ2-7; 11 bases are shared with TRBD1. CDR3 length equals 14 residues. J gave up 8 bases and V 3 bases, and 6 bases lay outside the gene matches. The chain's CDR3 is CASSLPGQGDKQYF. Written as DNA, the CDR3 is TGTGCCAGCAGTTTGCCGGGACAGGGGGATAAGCAGTACTTC.

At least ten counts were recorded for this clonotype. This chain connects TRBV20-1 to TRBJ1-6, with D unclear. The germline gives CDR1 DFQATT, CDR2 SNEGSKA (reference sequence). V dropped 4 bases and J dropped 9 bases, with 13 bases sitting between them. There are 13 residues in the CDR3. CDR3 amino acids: CSANGLEASPLHF. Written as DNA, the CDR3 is TGCAGTGCTAACGGCCTTGAGGCTTCACCCCTCCACTTT.

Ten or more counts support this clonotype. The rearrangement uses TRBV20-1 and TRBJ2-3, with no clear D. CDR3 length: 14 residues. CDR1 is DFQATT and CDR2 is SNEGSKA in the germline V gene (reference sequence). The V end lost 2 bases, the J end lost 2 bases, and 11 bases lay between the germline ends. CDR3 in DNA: TGCAGTGCTAGACTCCCCGCTCCCACAGATACGCAGTATTTT. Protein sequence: CSARLPAPTDTQYF.

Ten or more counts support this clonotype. This CDR3 reads CASSSVFGTGSSYEQYF. The CDR3 coding sequence is TGTGCCAGCAGTTCCGTCTTTGGGACAGGGAGCTCCTACGAGCAGTACTTC. The chain has TRBV28 and TRBJ2-7, with 9 bases identical to TRBD1. J gave up 0 bases and V 4 bases, and 10 bases lay outside the gene matches. The CDR3 sequence is 17 residues long. CDR1 is MDHEN, CDR2 SYDVKM, per germline.